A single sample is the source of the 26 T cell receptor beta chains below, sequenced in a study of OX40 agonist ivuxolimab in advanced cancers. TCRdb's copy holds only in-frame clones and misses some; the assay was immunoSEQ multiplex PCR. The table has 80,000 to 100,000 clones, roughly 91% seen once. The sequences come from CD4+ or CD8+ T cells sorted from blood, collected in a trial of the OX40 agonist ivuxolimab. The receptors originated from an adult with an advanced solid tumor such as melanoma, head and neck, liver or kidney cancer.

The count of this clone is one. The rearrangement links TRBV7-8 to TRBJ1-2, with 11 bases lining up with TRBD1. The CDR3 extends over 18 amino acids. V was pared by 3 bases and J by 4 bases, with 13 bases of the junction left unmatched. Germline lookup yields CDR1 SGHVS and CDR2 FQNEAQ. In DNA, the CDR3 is TGTGCCAGCAGCTTTGTCGCCGGGACAGGGGGTTCATTCTATGGCTACACCTTC. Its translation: CASSFVAGTGGSFYGYTF.

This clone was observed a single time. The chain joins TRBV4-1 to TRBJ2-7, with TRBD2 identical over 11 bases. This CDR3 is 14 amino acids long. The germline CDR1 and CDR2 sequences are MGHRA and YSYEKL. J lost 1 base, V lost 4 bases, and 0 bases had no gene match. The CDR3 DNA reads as TGCGCCAGCAGCCGACTAGCGGGGTCCTACGAGCAGTACTTC. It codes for CASSRLAGSYEQYF.

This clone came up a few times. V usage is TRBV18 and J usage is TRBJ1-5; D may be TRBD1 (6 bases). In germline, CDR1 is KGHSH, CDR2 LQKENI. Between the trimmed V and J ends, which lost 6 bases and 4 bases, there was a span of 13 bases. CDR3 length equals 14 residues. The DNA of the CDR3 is TGTGCCAGCTCCGAAGACAGGTTTAATCAGCCCCAGCATTTT. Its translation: CASSEDRFNQPQHF.

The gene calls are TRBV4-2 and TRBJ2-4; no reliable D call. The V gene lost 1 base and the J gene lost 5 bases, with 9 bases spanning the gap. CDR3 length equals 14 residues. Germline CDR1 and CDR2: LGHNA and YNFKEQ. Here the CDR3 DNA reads TGTGCCAGCAGCCAAGGCGGAGTGGAAAACATTCAGTACTTC. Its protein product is CASSQGGVENIQYF.

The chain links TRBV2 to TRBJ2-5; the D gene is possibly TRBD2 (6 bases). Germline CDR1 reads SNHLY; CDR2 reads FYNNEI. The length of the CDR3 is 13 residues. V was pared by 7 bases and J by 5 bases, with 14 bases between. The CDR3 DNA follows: TGTGCCAGCAACGGCGGGATAAAGGAGACCCAGTACTTC. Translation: CASNGGIKETQYF. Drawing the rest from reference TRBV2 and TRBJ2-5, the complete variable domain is EPEVTQTPSHQVTQMGQEVILRCVPISNHLYFYWYRQILGQKVEFLVSFYNNEISEKSEIFDDQFSVERPDGSNFTLKIRSTKLEDSAMYFCASNGGIKETQYFGPGTRLLVL.

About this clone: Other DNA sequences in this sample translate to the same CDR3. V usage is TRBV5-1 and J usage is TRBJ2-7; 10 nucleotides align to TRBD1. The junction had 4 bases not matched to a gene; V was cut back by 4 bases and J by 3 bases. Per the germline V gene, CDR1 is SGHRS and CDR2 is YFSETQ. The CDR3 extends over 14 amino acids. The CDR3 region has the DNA TGCGCCAGCAGCGCCGGACAGGGGGTCTACGAGCAGTACTTC. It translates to CASSAGQGVYEQYF.

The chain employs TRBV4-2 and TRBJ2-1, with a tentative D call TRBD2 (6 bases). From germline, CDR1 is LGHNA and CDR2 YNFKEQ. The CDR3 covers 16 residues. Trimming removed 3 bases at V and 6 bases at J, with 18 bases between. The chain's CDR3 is CASSQGGSSSSNEQFF. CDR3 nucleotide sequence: TGTGCCAGCAGCCAGGGGGGATCTAGTTCGTCCAATGAGCAGTTCTTC.

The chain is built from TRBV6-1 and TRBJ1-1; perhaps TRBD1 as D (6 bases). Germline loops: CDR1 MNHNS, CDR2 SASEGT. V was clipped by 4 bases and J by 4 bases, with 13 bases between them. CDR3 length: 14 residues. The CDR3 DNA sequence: TGTGCCAGCAGTGCTAAAGGGGGATTCACTGAAGCTTTCTTT. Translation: CASSAKGGFTEAFF.

The CDR3 DNA is TGTGCCAGCAGTTCATCTTGGGGGGCTAACAATCAGCCCCAGCATTTT. Protein product: CASSSSWGANNQPQHF. The chain is built from TRBV6-5 and TRBJ1-5; D perhaps matches TRBD1 (6 bases). V shed 4 bases and J shed 3 bases, with 16 bases lying between them. CDR3 length: 16 residues. Germline values: CDR1 MNHEY, CDR2 SVGAGI.

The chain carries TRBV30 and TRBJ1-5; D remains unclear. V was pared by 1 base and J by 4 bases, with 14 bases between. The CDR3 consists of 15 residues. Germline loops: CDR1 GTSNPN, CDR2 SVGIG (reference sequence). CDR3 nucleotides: TGTGCCTGGAGTGAACGAGGGAGCTGGAATCAGCCCCAGCATTTT. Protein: CAWSERGSWNQPQHF.

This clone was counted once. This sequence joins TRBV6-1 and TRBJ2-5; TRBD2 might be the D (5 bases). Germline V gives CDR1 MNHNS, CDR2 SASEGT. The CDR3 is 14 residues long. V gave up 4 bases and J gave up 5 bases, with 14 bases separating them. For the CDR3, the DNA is TGTGCCAGCAGTGGGGTAACGGGAACGGAGACCCAGTACTTC. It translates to CASSGVTGTETQYF.

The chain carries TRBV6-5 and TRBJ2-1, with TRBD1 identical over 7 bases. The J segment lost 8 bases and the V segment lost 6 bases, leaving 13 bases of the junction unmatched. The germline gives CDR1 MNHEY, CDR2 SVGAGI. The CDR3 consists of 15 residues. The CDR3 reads CASRATGTAFDEQFF. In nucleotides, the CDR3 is TGTGCCAGCAGAGCCACCGGGACAGCTTTTGATGAGCAGTTCTTC.

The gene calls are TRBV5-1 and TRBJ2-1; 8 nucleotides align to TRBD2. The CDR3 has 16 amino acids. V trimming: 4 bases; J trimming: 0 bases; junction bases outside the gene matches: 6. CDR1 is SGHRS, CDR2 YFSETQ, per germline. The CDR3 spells CASSNVAGSSYNEQFF. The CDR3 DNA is TGCGCCAGCAGCAACGTAGCGGGGAGCTCCTACAATGAGCAGTTCTTC.

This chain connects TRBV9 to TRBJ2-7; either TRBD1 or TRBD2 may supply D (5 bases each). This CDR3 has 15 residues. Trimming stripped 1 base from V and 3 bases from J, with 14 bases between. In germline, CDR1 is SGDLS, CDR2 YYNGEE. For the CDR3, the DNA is TGTGCCAGCAGCGTAAACCCGGGACCCGGCTACGAGCAGTACTTC. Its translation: CASSVNPGPGYEQYF.

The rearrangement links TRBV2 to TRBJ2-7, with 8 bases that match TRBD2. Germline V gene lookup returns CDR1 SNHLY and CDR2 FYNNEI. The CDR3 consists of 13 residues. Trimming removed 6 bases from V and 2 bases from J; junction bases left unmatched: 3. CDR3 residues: CASRGLVAYEQYF. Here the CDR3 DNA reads TGTGCCAGCAGGGGACTAGTCGCCTACGAGCAGTACTTC.

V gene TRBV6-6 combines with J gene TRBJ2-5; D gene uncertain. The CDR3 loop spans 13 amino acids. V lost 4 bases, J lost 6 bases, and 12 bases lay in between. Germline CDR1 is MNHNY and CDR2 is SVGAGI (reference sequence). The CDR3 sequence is CASSSVGGKTQYF. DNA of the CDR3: TGTGCCAGCAGTTCCGTGGGCGGAAAGACCCAGTACTTC.

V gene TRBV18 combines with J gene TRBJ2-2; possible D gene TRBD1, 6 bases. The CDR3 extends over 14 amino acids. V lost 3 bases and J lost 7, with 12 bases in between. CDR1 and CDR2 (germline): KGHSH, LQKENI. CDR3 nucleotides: TGTGCCAGCTCACCCCCAGGGGCGATCGGGGAGCTGTTTTTT. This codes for CASSPPGAIGELFF.

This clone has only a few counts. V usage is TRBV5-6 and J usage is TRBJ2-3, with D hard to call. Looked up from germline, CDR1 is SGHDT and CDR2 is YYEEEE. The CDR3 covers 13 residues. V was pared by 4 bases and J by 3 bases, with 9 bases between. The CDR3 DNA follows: TGTGCCAGCAGCCCCGGGCGGACAGATACGCAGTATTTT. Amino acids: CASSPGRTDTQYF.

The CDR3 region has the DNA TGTGCCAACAGAAGGACTAGCGGGAGTTCGGCAGATACGCAGTATTTT. This sequence encodes CANRRTSGSSADTQYF. This chain uses TRBV27 with TRBJ2-3, with 13 nucleotides matching TRBD2. In germline, CDR1 is MNHEY, CDR2 SMNVEV (reference sequence). J gave up 4 bases and V 10 bases, and 11 bases lay outside the gene matches. CDR3 length equals 16 residues.

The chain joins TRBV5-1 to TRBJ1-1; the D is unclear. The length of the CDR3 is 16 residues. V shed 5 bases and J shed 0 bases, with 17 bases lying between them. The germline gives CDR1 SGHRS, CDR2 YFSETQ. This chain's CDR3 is CASSTAYNYMNTEAFF. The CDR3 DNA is TGCGCCAGCAGTACGGCATACAATTACATGAACACTGAAGCTTTCTTT. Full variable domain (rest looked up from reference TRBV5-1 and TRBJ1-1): KAGVTQTPRYLIKTRGQQVTLSCSPISGHRSVSWYQQTPGQGLQFLFEYFSETQRNKGNFPGRFSGRQFSNSRSEMNVSTLELGDSALYLCASSTAYNYMNTEAFFGQGTRLTVV.

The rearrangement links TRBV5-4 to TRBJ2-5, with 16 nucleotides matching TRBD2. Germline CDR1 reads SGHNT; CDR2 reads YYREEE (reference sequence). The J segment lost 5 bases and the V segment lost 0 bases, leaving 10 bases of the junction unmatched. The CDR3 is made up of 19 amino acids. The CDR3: CASSLVGLAGGVEVETQYF. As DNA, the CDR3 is TGTGCCAGCAGCTTGGTGGGACTAGCGGGAGGGGTTGAGGTGGAGACCCAGTACTTC.

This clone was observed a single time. The CDR3 DNA is TGCGCCAGCAGGGGCCCAGCGAACACCGGGGAGCTGTTTTTT. Translation: CASRGPANTGELFF. The J gene is TRBJ2-2, the V gene TRBV5-1; no firm D call. The CDR3 sequence is 14 residues long. V shed 5 bases and J shed 0 bases, with 8 bases lying between them. Looked up from germline, CDR1 is SGHRS and CDR2 is YFSETQ.

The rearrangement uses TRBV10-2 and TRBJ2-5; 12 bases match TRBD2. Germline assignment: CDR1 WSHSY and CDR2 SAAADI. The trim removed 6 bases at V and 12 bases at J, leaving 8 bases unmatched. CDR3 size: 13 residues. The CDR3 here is CASSDGLAGLEYF. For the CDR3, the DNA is TGCGCCAGCAGCGACGGACTAGCGGGGCTTGAGTACTTC.

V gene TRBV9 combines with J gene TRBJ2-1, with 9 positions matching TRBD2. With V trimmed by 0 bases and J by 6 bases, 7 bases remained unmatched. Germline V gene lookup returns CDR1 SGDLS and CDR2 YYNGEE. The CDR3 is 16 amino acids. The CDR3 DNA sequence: TGTGCCAGCAGCGTAGATCTAGCGGGATTGGGCAATGAGCAGTTCTTC. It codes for CASSVDLAGLGNEQFF.

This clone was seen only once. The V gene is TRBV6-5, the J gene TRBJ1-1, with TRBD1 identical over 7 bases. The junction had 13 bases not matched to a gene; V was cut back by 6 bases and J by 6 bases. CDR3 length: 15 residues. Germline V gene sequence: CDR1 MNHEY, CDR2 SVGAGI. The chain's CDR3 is CASSRRYRGDAEAFF. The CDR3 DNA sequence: TGTGCCAGCAGCCGAAGATACAGGGGCGACGCTGAAGCTTTCTTT.

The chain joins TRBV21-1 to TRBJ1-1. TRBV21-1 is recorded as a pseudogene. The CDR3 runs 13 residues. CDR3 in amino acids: CASSRTKNTEAFF. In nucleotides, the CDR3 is TGTGCCAGCTCCAGGACCAAGAACACTGAAGCTTTCTTT.